Included here is one T cell receptor (beta chain) sequence, with context. Its antigen is still unknown. This specimen comes from a study of cytotoxic CD8 clonotypes in ibrutinib-treated CLL. Whole-study findings and limits: At progression, clonality fell back toward baseline after rising at ibrutinib response.

Germline values: CDR1 LNHNV, CDR2 YYDKDF (reference sequence). The CDR3 length is 18 residues. The V segment lost 4 bases and the J segment 2 bases; nucleotides outside the gene matches: 11. Sequenced by immunoSEQ multiplex PCR; TCRdb stores in-frame clones only, minus some. Of some 200,000 clones in the sample, about two thirds were seen once. The source was PBMCs, collected after 24 months of ibrutinib treatment. The rearrangement links TRBV15 to TRBJ2-6; TRBD2 matches at 7 bases. The receptor was derived from a human donor with chronic lymphocytic leukemia. The CDR3 here is CATSIRRAGAPGANVLTF. CDR3 DNA sequence: TGTGCCACCAGCATCCGGCGTGCGGGAGCCCCTGGGGCCAACGTCCTGACTTTC. Filled out from reference TRBV15 and TRBJ2-6, the complete variable domain reads DAMVIQNPRYQVTQFGKPVTLSCSQTLNHNVMYWYQQKSSQAPKLLFHYYDKDFNNEADTPDNFQSRRPNTSFCFLDIRSPGLGDTAMYLCATSIRRAGAPGANVLTFGAGSRLTVL.